This T cell receptor (beta chain) comes out of a study of regulatory T cells in long-lasting Graves disease. Overall study context: The criterion for persistent Graves' disease was over 5 years of antithyroid drugs with positive TSH receptor antibodies.

V lost 6 bases and J 6 bases, leaving 12 bases between the germline ends. The CDR3 is 12 residues long. Per the germline V gene, CDR1 is MDHEN and CDR2 is SYDVKM. Time point given: persistent/refractory GD, antithyroid drugs over 5 years with positive TRAb. Following extraction of RNA from PBMCs, that RNA was used to make the TCR library. With EDTA tubes as the receptacles, 7.5 to 9.5 milliliters of peripheral blood were drawn. Sequencing libraries for TCR beta were prepared with iRepertoire HTBI primers and Arm-PCR of CDR3 regions. In the original workflow: Across all samples, just over 60 TRBV segments and 14 TRBJ segments were identified. Each CDR3 protein gets one entry after TCRdb re-called the multiplex PCR reads with MiXCR. Clone size and V and J calls follow TCRdb, not the original study. The sample yields some 430,000 distinct CDR3 sequences, roughly 21% seen once.

Material: peripheral blood mononuclear cells (PBMCs), obtained when the disease was refractory, from a patient treated with antithyroid drugs. The chain carries TRBV28 and TRBJ2-7; D is uncertain. This receptor was taken from a female donor with Graves disease. The CDR3 loop is CASRASTPEQYF. CDR3 nucleotides: TGTGCCAGCAGGGCTTCAACTCCCGAGCAGTACTTC.